This T cell receptor (beta chain) stems from a study of blood T cell repertoires in COVID-19. On the study more broadly: Acute-phase and convalescent COVID-19 samples originated in the United States, Italy and Spain. From T cells, B-cell-depleted T cells, or PBMCs came the material, which was cDNA or gDNA.

The CDR3 covers 15 residues. The junction had 10 bases not matched to a gene; V was cut back by 8 bases and J by 3 bases. The germline V gene has CDR1 MDHEN and CDR2 SYDVKM. Patients at the Seattle site were enrolled during active infection and followed longitudinally. In the original analysis: Reference gene primer amplification gave estimated nucleated cell counts. The table came from immunoSEQ multiplex PCR; TCRdb's copy has only in-frame clones and leaves some out. V and J calls and clone size come straight from that table; D and trimming were deduced from the DNA. Among 390,000 or so clones listed, more than 80% were seen once.

The sequencing sample was made of peripheral blood. This chain links TRBV28 with TRBJ2-1, with 7 nucleotides matching TRBD2. The receptor's source is a woman younger than 45 with COVID-19, enrolled during active disease. CDR3 sequence: CASVTGTGGYNEQFF. The CDR3 coding sequence is TGTGCCAGCGTGACGGGAACGGGAGGCTACAATGAGCAGTTCTTC. Drawing the rest from reference TRBV28 and TRBJ2-1, the complete variable domain is DVKVTQSSRYLVKRTGEKVFLECVQDMDHENMFWYRQDPGLGLRLIYFSYDVKMKEKGDIPEGYSVSREKKERFSLILESASTNQTSMYLCASVTGTGGYNEQFFGPGTRLTVL.